A single sample gave rise to the 10 T cell receptor beta chains below, sequenced in a study of blood T cell repertoires in COVID-19. Assay: immunoSEQ multiplex PCR; the TCRdb copy retains only in-frame clones and omits some. The data show over 85,000 clones, with about 80% seen just once and roughly 24% held by the top ten. The sample was peripheral blood. These receptors came from a man in his 70s with acute or convalescent COVID-19.

J is TRBJ2-7 and V is TRBV10-3; D is perhaps TRBD1 (5 bases). The V gene's germline CDR1 is ENHRY and CDR2 SYGVKD. The CDR3 covers 13 residues. Trimming stripped 0 bases from V and 4 bases from J, with 7 bases between. The CDR3 protein is CAISESTAYEQYF. CDR3 DNA: TGTGCCATCAGTGAGTCGACAGCTTACGAGCAGTACTTC.

The chain uses TRBV9 and TRBJ2-3; a weak D match, TRBD1 (6 bases). V dropped 3 bases and J dropped 0 bases, with 8 bases sitting between them. Germline V gives CDR1 SGDLS, CDR2 YYNGEE. CDR3 length: 14 amino acids. Here the CDR3 DNA reads TGTGCCAGCAGCGCAGGGGACAGCACAGATACGCAGTATTTT. Protein sequence: CASSAGDSTDTQYF.

The chain combines TRBV9 with TRBJ1-1; TRBD1 matches 7 bases. Germline loops: CDR1 SGDLS, CDR2 YYNGEE. Trimming took 2 bases from V and 1 from J; bases not matched to a gene: 11. The CDR3 is made up of 17 amino acids. The CDR3 bases are TGTGCCAGCAGCGTTACAGGGGTCCGGGAGAAGAACACTGAAGCTTTCTTT. Its protein is CASSVTGVREKNTEAFF.

In the case of this clone: Relative to the germline gene, one junction end is altered; a read error may explain this. This chain joins TRBV12-3 or TRBV12-4 and TRBJ2-7; D unclear. The CDR3 loop spans 12 amino acids. DNA for the CDR3: TGTGCCAGCAGTTTTTCGAGCCGTGATCTGGACTTC. Encoded protein: CASSFSSRDLDF.

This sequence joins TRBV4-2 and TRBJ2-5, with D perhaps matching TRBD2 (5 bases). V was clipped by 0 bases and J by 4 bases, with 9 bases between them. Germline V lookup: CDR1 LGHNA, CDR2 YNFKEQ. This CDR3 spans 14 amino acids. The CDR3 reads CASSQELAGETQYF. The CDR3 DNA sequence: TGTGCCAGCAGCCAAGAGCTAGCAGGAGAGACCCAGTACTTC.

The chain recombines TRBV19 with TRBJ2-1, with D perhaps matching TRBD2 (5 bases). CDR3 length equals 11 residues. V shed 6 bases and J shed 8 bases, with 8 bases lying between them. Germline V CDR1 and CDR2: LNHDA, SQIVND (reference sequence). As DNA, the CDR3 is TGTGCCAGTAGAGGGAGCTATGAGCAGTTCTTC. Translated: CASRGSYEQFF. Full variable domain (rest looked up from reference TRBV19 and TRBJ2-1): DGGITQSPKYLFRKEGQNVTLSCEQNLNHDAMYWYRQDPGQGLRLIYYSQIVNDFQKGDIAEGYSVSREKKESFPLTVTSAQKNPTAFYLCASRGSYEQFFGPGTRLTVL.

This clone rates as medium-sized. The rearrangement links TRBV13 to TRBJ2-7; possible D gene TRBD1, 5 bases. Germline V gene data show CDR1 as PRHDT and CDR2 as FYEKMQ (reference sequence). The CDR3 has 15 residues. V gave up 6 bases and J gave up 1 base, with 16 bases separating them. The CDR3 spells CASSFRQGNSYEQYF. CDR3 bases: TGTGCCAGCAGTTTCCGGCAGGGCAATTCCTACGAGCAGTACTTC. Complete variable domain (other parts from reference TRBV13 and TRBJ2-7): AAGVIQSPRHLIKEKRETATLKCYPIPRHDTVYWYQQGPGQDPQFLISFYEKMQSDKGSIPDRFSAQQFSDYHSELNMSSLELGDSALYFCASSFRQGNSYEQYFGPGTRLTVT.

The chain has TRBV9 and TRBJ2-2, with 8 bases fitting TRBD1. The V gene's germline CDR1 is SGDLS and CDR2 YYNGEE. Trimming removed 3 bases from V and 1 base from J; junction bases left unmatched: 8. The length of the CDR3 is 17 residues. CDR3 sequence (DNA): TGTGCCAGCAGCGCCCTGGGAGGACAGGGGAACACCGGGGAGCTGTTTTTT. This codes for CASSALGGQGNTGELFF.

This chain connects TRBV19 to TRBJ2-2; 9 bases are a match to TRBD1. The CDR3 spans 15 residues. The trim removed 9 bases at V and 4 bases at J, leaving 9 bases unmatched. Germline V gene data show CDR1 as LNHDA and CDR2 as SQIVND (reference sequence). This CDR3 is CASSSGTGFTGELFF. CDR3 DNA: TGTGCCAGCAGTTCCGGGACAGGGTTCACCGGGGAGCTGTTTTTT.

This clone was counted only a few times. The chain couples TRBV28 to TRBJ2-1; 7 bases align to TRBD2. Per the germline V gene, CDR1 is MDHEN and CDR2 is SYDVKM. The CDR3 loop spans 14 amino acids. J was trimmed by 1 base and V by 11 bases; bases with no gene match: 8. CDR3 protein: CALSGLGSYNEQFF. CDR3 coding DNA: TGTGCCCTAAGTGGACTAGGATCCTACAATGAGCAGTTCTTC. Together with reference TRBV28 and TRBJ2-1, the CDR3 gives the full variable domain: DVKVTQSSRYLVKRTGEKVFLECVQDMDHENMFWYRQDPGLGLRLIYFSYDVKMKEKGDIPEGYSVSREKKERFSLILESASTNQTSMYLCALSGLGSYNEQFFGPGTRLTVL.